This T cell receptor beta chain was captured in a study of response to subunit inactivated influenza vaccine. This clonotype occurred a few times. Via MiXCR, TCRdb re-called the RT-PCR reads, giving one row per CDR3 protein. Here the sample spans approximately 500,000 distinct CDR3 sequences, approximately 20% being singletons. Germline assignment: CDR1 DFQATT and CDR2 SNEGSKA (reference sequence). The germline V and J ends were trimmed by 4 bases and 0 bases, with 11 bases remaining between them. The CDR3 is 14 residues long. These data were also filed under a second study, of T cells expressing NK-cell markers. This second study says: With UMIs, 5'RACE template switching was used to make TCR beta cDNA. Repertoires of TCR beta were obtained from T cells sorted as CD3+CD56+NKG2C+, CD3+CD56+NKG2C- and CD3+CD56-NKG2C+. Seven donors tested HCMV-seropositive and one tested seronegative among the eight sequenced. Among the experiments, several used an anti-gamma-delta TCR antibody to restrict sorting to alpha-beta TCR T cells. Several donors likewise had their CD3+CD56-NKG2C+ fraction led by these clonotypes.

This chain connects TRBV20-1 to TRBJ2-3, with D possibly being TRBD2 (6 bases). The clonotype was recovered from a man between 45 and 60 years old who received an inactivated influenza vaccine. Here the sequenced sample was CD4+ T cells sorted from PBMCs, taken 11 to 12 days after vaccination. The CDR3 protein is CSANLATSTDTQYF. For the CDR3, the DNA is TGCAGTGCTAACCTAGCGACTAGCACAGATACGCAGTATTTT.